This T cell receptor beta chain derives from a study of early T cells in non-severe SARS-CoV-2 infection. This CDR3 contains 15 residues. V trimming: 4 bases; J trimming: 2 bases; junction bases outside the gene matches: 6. Per germline, CDR1 GTSNPN and CDR2 SVGIG (reference sequence). Using its own MiXCR run on the 5' RACE reads, TCRdb lists one record per CDR3 protein. Among about 92,000 distinct CDR3 sequences listed, under 15% were seen once. The TCR comes from an adult who was a healthcare worker with PCR-confirmed SARS-CoV-2 infection or an uninfected control (not recorded which). The material sequenced was whole blood. The V call is TRBV30, the J call TRBJ2-3, with 10 bases lining up with TRBD2. Here the CDR3 reads CAWIQREGFTDTQYF. CDR3 coding DNA: TGTGCCTGGATTCAGCGGGAGGGGTTCACAGATACGCAGTATTTT.